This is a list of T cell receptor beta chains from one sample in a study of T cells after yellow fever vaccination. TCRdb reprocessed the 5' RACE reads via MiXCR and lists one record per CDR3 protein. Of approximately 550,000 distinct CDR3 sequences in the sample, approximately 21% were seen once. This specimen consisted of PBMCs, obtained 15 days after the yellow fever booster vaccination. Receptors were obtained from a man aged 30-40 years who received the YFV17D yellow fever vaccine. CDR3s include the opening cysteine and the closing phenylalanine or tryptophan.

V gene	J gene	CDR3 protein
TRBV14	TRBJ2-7	CASSQGPARDFYEQYF
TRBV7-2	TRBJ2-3	CASSSAYTQYF
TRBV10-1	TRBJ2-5	CASSEWTSQETQYF
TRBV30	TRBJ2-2	CAWSRREVNTGELFF
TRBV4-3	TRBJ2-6	CASSQSVFTGANVLTF
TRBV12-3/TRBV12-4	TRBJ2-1	CASSFDRYPRNEQFF
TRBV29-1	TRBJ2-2	CSVVPRGNANTGELFF
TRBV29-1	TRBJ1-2	CSGLLGTRRGYTF
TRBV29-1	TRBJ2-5	CSVAGVEETQYF
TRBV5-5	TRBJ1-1	CASSNTGSPEAFF
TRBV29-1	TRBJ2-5	CSVASTQETQYF
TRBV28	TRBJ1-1	CASSPSFGTEAFF
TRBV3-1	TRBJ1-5	CASSLSQGNQPQHF
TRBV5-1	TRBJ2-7	CASSEGTIYEQYF
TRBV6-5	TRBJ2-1	CASSYGGRSYNEQFF
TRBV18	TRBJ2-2	CASSTGQGVTGELFF
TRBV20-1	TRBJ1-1	CSASQGAGNTEAFF
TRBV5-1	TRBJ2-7	CASSLYLAGAHEQYF
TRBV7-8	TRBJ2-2	CASSLGYQGHGELFF
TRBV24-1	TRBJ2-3	CATSETGTGVDTQYF
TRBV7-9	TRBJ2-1	CASSRTAGVYNEQFF
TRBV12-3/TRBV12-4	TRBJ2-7	CASSPWTGNYEQYF
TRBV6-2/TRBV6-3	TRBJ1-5	CASTQVSNQPQHF
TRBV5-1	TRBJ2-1	CASSLDRVWHEQFF
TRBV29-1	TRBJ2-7	CSVEDLFTGQGSYEQYF
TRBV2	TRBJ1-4	CASLGQGLANEKLFF
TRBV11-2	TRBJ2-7	CASSLGTSGRAYEQYF
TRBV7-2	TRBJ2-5	CASSLVDFIGETQYF
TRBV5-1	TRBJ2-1	CASSTGGSGDNEQFF
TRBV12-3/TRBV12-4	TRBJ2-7	CASSPWGGEQYF
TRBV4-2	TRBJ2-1	CASSQPIPPNNEQFF
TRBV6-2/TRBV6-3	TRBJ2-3	CASSGRGPTDTQYF
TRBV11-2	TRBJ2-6	CASSLGDSAVLTF
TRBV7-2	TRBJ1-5	CASSLRGNQPQHF
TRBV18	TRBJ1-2	CASSPRRTEDGYTF
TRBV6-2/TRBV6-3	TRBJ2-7	CASGDRDYEQYF
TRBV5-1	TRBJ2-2	CASSLASGELFF
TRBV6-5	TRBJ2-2	CASSYPTGNTGELFF
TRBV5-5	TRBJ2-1	CASSFVTYNEQFF
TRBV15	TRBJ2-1	CATKTAVSNEQFF
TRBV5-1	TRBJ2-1	CASSGEGGGTYNEQFF
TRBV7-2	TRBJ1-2	CASSLDRLMSGYTF
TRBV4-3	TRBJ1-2	CASSQDPEADYGYTF
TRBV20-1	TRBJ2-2	CSARDGTGAPTGELFF
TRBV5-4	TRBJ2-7	CASSSGVVDYEQYF
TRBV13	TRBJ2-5	CASSRGDSQPQETQYF
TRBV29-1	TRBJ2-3	CSVRRRSTDTQYF
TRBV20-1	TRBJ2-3	CSARDIRGASDTQYF
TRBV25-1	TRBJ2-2	CASSTGPVGPGELFF